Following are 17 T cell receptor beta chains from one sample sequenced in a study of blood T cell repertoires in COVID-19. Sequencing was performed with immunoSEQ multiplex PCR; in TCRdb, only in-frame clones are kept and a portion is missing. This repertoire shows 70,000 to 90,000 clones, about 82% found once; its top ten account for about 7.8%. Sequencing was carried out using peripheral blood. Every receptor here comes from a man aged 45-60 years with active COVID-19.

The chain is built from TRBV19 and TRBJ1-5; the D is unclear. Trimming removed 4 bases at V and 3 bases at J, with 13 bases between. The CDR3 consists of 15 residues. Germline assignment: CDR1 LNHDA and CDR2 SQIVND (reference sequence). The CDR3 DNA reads TGTGCCAGTAGTAGTACAGTGATTTACAATCAGCCCCAGCATTTT. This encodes CASSSTVIYNQPQHF.

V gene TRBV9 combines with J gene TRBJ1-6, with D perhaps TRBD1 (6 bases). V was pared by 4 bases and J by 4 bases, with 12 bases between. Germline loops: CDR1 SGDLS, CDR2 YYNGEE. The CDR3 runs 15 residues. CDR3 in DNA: TGTGCCAGCAGCACCCAAGGGGGTTATAATTCACCCCTCCACTTT. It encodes CASSTQGGYNSPLHF.

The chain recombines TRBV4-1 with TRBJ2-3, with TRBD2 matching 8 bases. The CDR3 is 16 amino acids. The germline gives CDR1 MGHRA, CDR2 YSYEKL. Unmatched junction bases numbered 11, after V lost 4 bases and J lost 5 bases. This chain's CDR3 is CASSLGRSGGGDTQYF. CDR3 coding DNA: TGCGCCAGCAGCCTCGGGAGGTCGGGGGGGGGAGATACGCAGTATTTT.

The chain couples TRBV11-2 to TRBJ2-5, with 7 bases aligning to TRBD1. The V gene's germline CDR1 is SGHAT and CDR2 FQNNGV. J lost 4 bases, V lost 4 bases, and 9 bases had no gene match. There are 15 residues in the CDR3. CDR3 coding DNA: TGTGCCAGCAGCTCCGACAGGGTTAGTGCAGAGACCCAGTACTTC. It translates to CASSSDRVSAETQYF.

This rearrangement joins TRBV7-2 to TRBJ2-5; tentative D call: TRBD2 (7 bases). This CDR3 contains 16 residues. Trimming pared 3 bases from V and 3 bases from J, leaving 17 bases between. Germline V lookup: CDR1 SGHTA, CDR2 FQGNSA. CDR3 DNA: TGTGCCAGCAGCTTCGTGGGCGGGGGCCGCGAAGAGACCCAGTACTTC. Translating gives CASSFVGGGREETQYF. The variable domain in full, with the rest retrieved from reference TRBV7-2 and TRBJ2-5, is GAGVSQSPSNKVTEKGKDVELRCDPISGHTALYWYRQSLGQGLEFLIYFQGNSAPDKSGLPSDRFSAERTGGSVSTLTIQRTQQEDSAVYLCASSFVGGGREETQYFGPGTRLLVL.

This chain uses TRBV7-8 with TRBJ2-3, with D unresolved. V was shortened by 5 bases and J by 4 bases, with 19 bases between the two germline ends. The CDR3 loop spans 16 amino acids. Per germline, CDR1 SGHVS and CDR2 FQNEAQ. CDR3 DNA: TGTGCCAGCAGCGCGGTCCTCCCAACGAGGCCAGATACGCAGTATTTT. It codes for CASSAVLPTRPDTQYF. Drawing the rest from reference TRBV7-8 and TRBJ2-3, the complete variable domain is GAGVSQSPRYKVAKRGQDVALRCDPISGHVSLFWYQQALGQGPEFLTYFQNEAQLDKSGLPSDRFFAERPEGSVSTLKIQRTQQEDSAVYLCASSAVLPTRPDTQYFGPGTRLTVL.

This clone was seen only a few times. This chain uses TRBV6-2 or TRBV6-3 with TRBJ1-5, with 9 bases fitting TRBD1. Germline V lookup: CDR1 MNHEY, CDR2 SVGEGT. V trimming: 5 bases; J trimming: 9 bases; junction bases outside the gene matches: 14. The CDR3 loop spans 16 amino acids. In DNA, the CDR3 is TGTGCCAGCAGTCACCAAGGCGGGACAGGGAACCGGCCCCAGCATTTT. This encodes CASSHQGGTGNRPQHF.

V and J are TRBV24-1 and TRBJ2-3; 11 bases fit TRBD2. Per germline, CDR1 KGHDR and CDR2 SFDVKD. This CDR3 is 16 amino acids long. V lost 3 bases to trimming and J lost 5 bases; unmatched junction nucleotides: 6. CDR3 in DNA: TGTGCCACCAGTGATAGTAGCGGGGGGGCCTTAGATACGCAGTATTTT. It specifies CATSDSSGGALDTQYF.

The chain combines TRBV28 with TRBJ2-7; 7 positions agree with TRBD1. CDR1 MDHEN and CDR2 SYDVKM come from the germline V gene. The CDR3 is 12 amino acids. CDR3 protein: CASGQYSYEQYF. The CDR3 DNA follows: TGTGCTTCGGGACAGTACTCCTACGAGCAGTACTTC.

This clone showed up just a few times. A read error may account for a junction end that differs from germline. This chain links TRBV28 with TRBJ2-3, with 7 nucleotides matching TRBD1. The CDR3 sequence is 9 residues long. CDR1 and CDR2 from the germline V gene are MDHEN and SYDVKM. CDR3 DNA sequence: TGTGCCACAGGTCGCGACAGGGCTTTT. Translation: CATGRDRAF.

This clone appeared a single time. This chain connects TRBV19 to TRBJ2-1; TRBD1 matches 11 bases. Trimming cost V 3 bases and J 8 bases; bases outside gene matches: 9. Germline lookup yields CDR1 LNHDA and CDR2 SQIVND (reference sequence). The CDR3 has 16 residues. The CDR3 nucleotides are TGTGCCAGTAGTATCGGACAGGGGGCTGGAAGCGATGAGCAGTTCTTC. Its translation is CASSIGQGAGSDEQFF.

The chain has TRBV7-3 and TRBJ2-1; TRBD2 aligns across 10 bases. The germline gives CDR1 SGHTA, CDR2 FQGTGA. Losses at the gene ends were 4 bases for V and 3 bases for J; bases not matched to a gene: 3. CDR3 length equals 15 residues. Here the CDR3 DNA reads TGTGCCAGCAGCTCCCAGCGGGGGGGCTACAATGAGCAGTTCTTC. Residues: CASSSQRGGYNEQFF. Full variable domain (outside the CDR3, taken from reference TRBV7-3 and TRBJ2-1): GAGVSQTPSNKVTEKGKYVELRCDPISGHTALYWYRQSLGQGPEFLIYFQGTGAADDSGLPNDRFFAVRPEGSVSTLKIQRTERGDSAVYLCASSSQRGGYNEQFFGPGTRLTVL.

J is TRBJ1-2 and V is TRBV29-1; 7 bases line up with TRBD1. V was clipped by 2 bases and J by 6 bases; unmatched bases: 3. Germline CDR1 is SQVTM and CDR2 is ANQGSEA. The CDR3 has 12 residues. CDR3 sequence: CSVERQGDGYTF. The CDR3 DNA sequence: TGCAGCGTTGAAAGACAGGGAGATGGCTACACCTTC.

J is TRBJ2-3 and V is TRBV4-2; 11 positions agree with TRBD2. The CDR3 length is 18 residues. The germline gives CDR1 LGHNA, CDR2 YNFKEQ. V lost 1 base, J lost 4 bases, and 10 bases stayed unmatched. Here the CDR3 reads CASSQVLQIAGGPDTQYF. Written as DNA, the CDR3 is TGTGCCAGCAGCCAAGTACTCCAAATAGCGGGGGGGCCAGATACGCAGTATTTT.

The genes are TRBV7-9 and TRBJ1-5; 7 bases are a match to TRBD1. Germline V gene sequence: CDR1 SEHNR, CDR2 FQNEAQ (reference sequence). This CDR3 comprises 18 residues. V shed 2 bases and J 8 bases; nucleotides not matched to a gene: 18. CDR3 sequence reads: CASSLFLGEDRPHEPQHF. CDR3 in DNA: TGTGCCAGCAGCTTATTCCTCGGGGAGGACAGGCCCCATGAGCCCCAGCATTTT. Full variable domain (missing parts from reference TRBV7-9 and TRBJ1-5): DTGVSQNPRHKITKRGQNVTFRCDPISEHNRLYWYRQTLGQGPEFLTYFQNEAQLEKSRLLSDRFSAERPKGSFSTLEIQRTEQGDSAMYLCASSLFLGEDRPHEPQHFGDGTRLSIL.

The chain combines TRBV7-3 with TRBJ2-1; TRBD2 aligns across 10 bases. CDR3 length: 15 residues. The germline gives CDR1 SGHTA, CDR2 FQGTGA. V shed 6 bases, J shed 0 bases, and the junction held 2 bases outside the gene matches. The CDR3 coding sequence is TGTGCCAGCAGACCTAGCGGGAGCTCCTACAATGAGCAGTTCTTC. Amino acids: CASRPSGSSYNEQFF.

This chain's CDR3 is CASTTQGRGYGYTF. The CDR3 bases are TGTGCCAGCACCACACAGGGTCGCGGTTATGGCTACACCTTC. V usage is TRBV28 and J usage is TRBJ1-2, with D tentatively TRBD1 (6 bases). Germline CDR1 reads MDHEN; CDR2 reads SYDVKM. Trimming left V 7 bases short and J 5 bases short, with 17 bases between. This CDR3 region has 14 residues.